One and the same sample provided the 29 T cell receptor beta chains below, sequenced in a study of T cell responses to AZD1222 COVID-19 vaccine listed by TCRdb under 2021. This sample's time point label indicates: about 28 days (+/-7) after the second vaccine dose. The library relied on the immunoSEQ multiplex PCR assay. TCRdb took over this immuneACCESS table, retaining in-frame rearrangements with V and J assigned. Such tables are incomplete; in checked studies, under half of the missing clones stem from an unresolved V gene, and the remainder is unexplained. This sample gives 130,000 or so clones in total; 80% to 90% of them show up just once. Of the sample, over 25% is held by the ten largest clones. The source was peripheral blood, collected 28 days after the second AZD1222 dose. These receptor sequences come from an adult who received the AZD1222 COVID-19 vaccine.

The rearrangement links TRBV4-3 to TRBJ1-2; D is ambiguous. Germline assignment: CDR1 LGHNA and CDR2 YSLEER. The CDR3 runs to 14 residues. Deletions cut 1 base from V and 3 bases from J, with 9 bases between. The CDR3 DNA sequence: TGCGCCAGCAGCCAAGTAATGGGGTACTATGGCTACACCTTC. It specifies CASSQVMGYYGYTF.

The rearrangement joins TRBV7-9 to TRBJ2-2; D remains ambiguous. Germline CDR1 reads SEHNR; CDR2 reads FQNEAQ (reference sequence). This CDR3 is built from 12 residues. Trimming shortened V by 4 bases and J by 8 bases, and 8 bases separated the two germline ends. This chain's CDR3 is CASSSIEGELFF. The CDR3 DNA sequence: TGTGCCAGCAGCTCAATTGAGGGGGAGCTGTTTTTT.

The chain employs TRBV7-2 and TRBJ2-7; possibly TRBD2 for D (6 bases). From germline, CDR1 is SGHTA and CDR2 FQGNSA. V was cut by 6 bases and J by 2 bases, with 14 bases left in between. The CDR3 totals 14 residues. CDR3 DNA: TGTGCCAGCAGGGGGACTGCCAACCCCTACGAGCAGTACTTC. Protein: CASRGTANPYEQYF.

The J gene is TRBJ2-7, the V gene TRBV7-2, with a possible D match to TRBD1 (6 bases). Germline CDR1 and CDR2: SGHTA and FQGNSA. Trimming shortened V by 1 base and J by 2 bases, and 12 bases separated the two germline ends. This CDR3 contains 15 residues. CDR3 loop: CASSLVRQGTYEQYF. As DNA, the CDR3 is TGTGCCAGCAGCTTAGTCAGGCAGGGGACCTACGAGCAGTACTTC.

The genes are TRBV12-3 or TRBV12-4 and TRBJ1-1, with 7 bases fitting TRBD1. The junction had 5 bases not matched to a gene; V was cut back by 6 bases and J by 4 bases. This CDR3 contains 13 residues. Here the CDR3 DNA reads TGTGCCAGCAGAAAAGACAGGGTCACTGAAGCTTTCTTT. Encoded protein: CASRKDRVTEAFF.

This chain links TRBV5-1 with TRBJ2-1, with D unresolved. Trimming left V 3 bases short and J 0 bases short, with 7 bases between. The CDR3 consists of 14 residues. Germline loops: CDR1 SGHRS, CDR2 YFSETQ. CDR3 DNA sequence: TGCGCCAGCAGCTCTGCCGACTCCTACAATGAGCAGTTCTTC. Translation gives CASSSADSYNEQFF.

CDR3 region: CASSLGTGSFQPQHF. The CDR3 DNA follows: TGTGCCAGCAGCTTAGGGACAGGTTCGTTTCAGCCCCAGCATTTT. This chain connects TRBV7-9 to TRBJ1-5; 7 nucleotides line up with TRBD1. Germline V lookup: CDR1 SEHNR, CDR2 FQNEAQ (reference sequence). J lost 6 bases, V lost 1 base, and 6 bases had no gene match. The CDR3 covers 15 residues.

The chain recombines TRBV6-5 with TRBJ2-3; tentatively, D is TRBD1 (6 bases). The CDR3 sequence is 16 residues long. CDR1 and CDR2 (germline): MNHEY, SVGAGI. V was pared by 2 bases and J by 5 bases, with 17 bases between. The CDR3 region has the DNA TGTGCCAGCAGTTACGGTCGTGGGGGCGGAGGAGATACGCAGTATTTT. Translation: CASSYGRGGGGDTQYF.

The genes are TRBV19 and TRBJ1-2; TRBD1 matches at 9 bases. The germline V gene has CDR1 LNHDA and CDR2 SQIVND (reference sequence). CDR3 length: 13 amino acids. V lost 9 bases and J lost 8; bases outside the gene matches: 10. This CDR3 is CASSWTGDRGYTF. CDR3 DNA sequence: TGTGCCAGCTCCTGGACAGGGGATAGAGGCTACACCTTC.

V usage is TRBV9 and J usage is TRBJ1-2, with TRBD1 matching 7 bases. The V segment lost 0 bases and the J segment 0 bases; nucleotides outside the gene matches: 8. The CDR3 length is 17 residues. CDR1 SGDLS and CDR2 YYNGEE come from the germline V gene. For the CDR3, the DNA is TGTGCCAGCAGCGTAGCTGGACGACAGGGACCTAACTATGGCTACACCTTC. Its translation: CASSVAGRQGPNYGYTF.

The J gene is TRBJ1-2, the V gene TRBV4-3, with D hard to call. The ends were cut back, 1 base at V and 3 bases at J, with 12 bases in the middle. The CDR3 spans 15 residues. The germline gives CDR1 LGHNA, CDR2 YSLEER. The CDR3 loop reads CASSQVEVADYGYTF. CDR3 in DNA: TGCGCCAGCAGCCAAGTGGAGGTGGCGGACTATGGCTACACCTTC.

The genes are TRBV3-1 (or the pseudogene TRBV3-2) and TRBJ1-2; no clear D gene. The CDR3 totals 16 residues. The germline V gene has CDR1 LGHDT and CDR2 YNNKEL (reference sequence). Trimming removed 0 bases at V and 0 bases at J, with 11 bases between. CDR3 protein: CASSQDPWATNYGYTF. CDR3 bases: TGTGCCAGCAGCCAAGATCCGTGGGCCACTAACTATGGCTACACCTTC.

V gene TRBV6-5 combines with J gene TRBJ2-7; D perhaps matches TRBD1 (5 bases). This CDR3 is 14 amino acids long. Trimming pared 6 bases from V and 0 bases from J, leaving 12 bases between. Looked up from germline, CDR1 is MNHEY and CDR2 is SVGAGI. CDR3 DNA sequence: TGTGCCAGCAGGCGGACACAGAGCTCCTACGAGCAGTACTTC. It encodes CASRRTQSSYEQYF.

This chain links TRBV6-1 with TRBJ2-7; unclear D gene. The CDR3 has 11 amino acids. Germline CDR1 MNHNS, CDR2 SASEGT. With 2 bases removed from V and 3 bases from J, the gap between germline ends came to 2 bases. In DNA, the CDR3 is TGTGCCAGCAGTGAATTCTACGAGCAGTACTTC. Residues: CASSEFYEQYF.

The chain employs TRBV5-5 and TRBJ1-5, with D maybe TRBD1 (5 bases). Per germline, CDR1 SGHKS and CDR2 YYEKEE (reference sequence). The CDR3 is 13 amino acids. V dropped 2 bases and J dropped 6 bases, with 9 bases sitting between them. In DNA, the CDR3 is TGTGCCAGCAGCTTTCAGGGTCTTCAGCCCCAGCATTTT. Amino acids: CASSFQGLQPQHF.

This sequence joins TRBV7-2 and TRBJ2-7; TRBD2 might be the D (5 bases). V was clipped by 5 bases and J by 0 bases, with 17 bases between them. The CDR3 length is 16 residues. Germline lookup yields CDR1 SGHTA and CDR2 FQGNSA. The CDR3 reads CASSPPGKASSYEQYF. As DNA, the CDR3 is TGTGCCAGCAGCCCACCCGGGAAGGCAAGCTCCTACGAGCAGTACTTC.

This clone appeared once. V and J are TRBV15 and TRBJ1-3; D is perhaps TRBD1 (6 bases). The CDR3 loop spans 14 amino acids. Germline lookup yields CDR1 LNHNV and CDR2 YYDKDF (reference sequence). Trimming cost V 2 bases and J 7 bases, with 12 bases left between them. CDR3: CATSRQQGLNTIYF. The CDR3 nucleotides are TGTGCCACCAGCAGACAACAGGGATTGAACACCATATATTTT.

The CDR3 protein is CATQSRDSSYNEQFF. The CDR3 DNA reads TGTGCCACCCAATCCCGGGACAGCTCCTACAATGAGCAGTTCTTC. The chain uses TRBV24-1 and TRBJ2-1; 7 nucleotides agree with TRBD1. The V gene's germline CDR1 is KGHDR and CDR2 SFDVKD. The CDR3 consists of 15 residues. V was clipped by 9 bases and J by 0 bases; unmatched bases: 7.

This clone appeared many times. The chain employs TRBV7-2 and TRBJ2-2; the D gene could be TRBD1 or TRBD2 (5 bases each). The CDR3 sequence is 16 residues long. Trimming took 5 bases from V and 5 from J, leaving 18 bases between them. Germline V gene sequence: CDR1 SGHTA, CDR2 FQGNSA. The CDR3, as DNA: TGTGCCAGCAGCCAAGGGGCGAGGGATAGGACCGGGGAGCTGTTTTTT. Translation gives CASSQGARDRTGELFF.

This clone was recorded a few times. The rearrangement links TRBV7-2 to TRBJ2-7; no clear D gene. The germline V gene has CDR1 SGHTA and CDR2 FQGNSA. The length of the CDR3 is 14 residues. V shed 4 bases and J shed 7 bases, with 17 bases lying between them. The CDR3 region has the DNA TGTGCCAGCAGCTCCGTTGTCCCCTCCTGGGAGCAGTACTTC. This translates into CASSSVVPSWEQYF.

This chain links TRBV19 with TRBJ2-2, with 7 positions matching TRBD2. Germline CDR1 LNHDA, CDR2 SQIVND (reference sequence). Trimming removed 6 bases from V and 4 bases from J; junction bases left unmatched: 5. The CDR3 extends over 14 amino acids. As DNA, the CDR3 is TGTGCCAGTAGGAAGACTAGCAGCACCGGGGAGCTGTTTTTT. Encoded protein: CASRKTSSTGELFF.

In DNA, the CDR3 is TGTGCCAGCAGCTTGGTTAGCGGGGGCACAGATACGCAGTATTTT. Its translation: CASSLVSGGTDTQYF. The rearrangement uses TRBV7-3 and TRBJ2-3; 8 bases match TRBD2. V was pared by 3 bases and J by 1 base, with 3 bases of the junction left unmatched. The CDR3 is 15 residues long. The germline CDR1 and CDR2 sequences are SGHTA and FQGTGA.

The chain carries TRBV3-1 (or the pseudogene TRBV3-2) and TRBJ2-4, with TRBD2 matching 11 bases. CDR1 is LGHDT, CDR2 YNNKEL, per germline (reference sequence). The CDR3 is made up of 15 amino acids. V lost 1 base to trimming and J lost 7 bases; unmatched junction nucleotides: 3. CDR3 coding DNA: TGTGCCAGCAGCCAAGGGTTAGCGGGGGGGAACATTCAGTACTTC. It codes for CASSQGLAGGNIQYF.

J is TRBJ1-2 and V is TRBV10-3; 7 nucleotides line up with TRBD1. This CDR3 is built from 14 residues. After removal of 2 bases from V and 4 bases from J, the junction contained 4 bases not matched to a gene. Germline loops: CDR1 ENHRY, CDR2 SYGVKD. CDR3 nucleotides: TGTGCCATCAGTGAGGGTGGGGACAGCTATGGCTACACCTTC. This translates into CAISEGGDSYGYTF.

J is TRBJ2-3 and V is TRBV7-9; tentative D call: TRBD2 (5 bases). Trimming took 5 bases from V and 2 from J, leaving 14 bases between them. CDR1 is SEHNR and CDR2 is FQNEAQ in the germline V gene (reference sequence). This CDR3 comprises 15 residues. The CDR3 here is CASSPYGLDTDTQYF. In DNA form, the CDR3 reads TGTGCCAGCAGCCCCTACGGACTCGACACAGATACGCAGTATTTT.

The chain combines TRBV7-3 with TRBJ2-1; a weak D match, TRBD1 (5 bases). The CDR3 covers 15 residues. V lost 7 bases and J lost 7, with 20 bases in between. Germline-derived CDR1 and CDR2 are SGHTA and FQGTGA. CDR3 sequence: CASTQSGRERNEQFF. In DNA form, the CDR3 reads TGTGCCAGCACTCAGTCCGGCAGGGAAAGAAATGAGCAGTTCTTC.

The chain joins TRBV6-5 to TRBJ1-2; TRBD1 aligns across 10 bases. Losses at the gene ends were 6 bases for V and 11 bases for J; bases not matched to a gene: 12. The CDR3 has 14 residues. Per the germline V gene, CDR1 is MNHEY and CDR2 is SVGAGI. CDR3 sequence reads: CASRGRGQGRVYTF. In nucleotides, the CDR3 is TGTGCCAGCAGAGGGAGGGGACAGGGGAGGGTGTACACCTTC.

This clone was counted a single time. The rearrangement links TRBV28 to TRBJ1-2; D is perhaps TRBD1 (5 bases). The CDR3 loop spans 12 amino acids. V was clipped by 5 bases and J by 6 bases, with 10 bases between them. Germline lookup yields CDR1 MDHEN and CDR2 SYDVKM. CDR3 loop: CASSQGPNGYTF. The CDR3 region has the DNA TGTGCCAGCAGTCAGGGACCTAATGGCTACACCTTC.

This clone was seen a few times. A junction end diverges from the germline sequence, so it may reflect a read error. The CDR3 DNA reads TGTGCCGGGAGGTCAGGGAGCTCCTATAATTCACCCCTCCACTTT. Protein: CAGRSGSSYNSPLHF. V gene TRBV30 combines with J gene TRBJ1-6, with D tentatively TRBD1 (5 bases). This CDR3 contains 15 residues. Germline V gene sequence: CDR1 GTSNPN, CDR2 SVGIG (reference sequence). The whole variable domain, filled in from reference TRBV30 and TRBJ1-6, reads SQTIHQWPATLVQPVGSPLSLECTVEGTSNPNLYWYRQAAGRGLQLLFYSVGIGQISSEVPQNLSASRPQDRQFILSSKKLLLSDSGFYLCAGRSGSSYNSPLHFGNGTRLTVT.